Each of the 9 T cell receptor beta chains below was sequenced from the same sample in a study of low-dose radiotherapy and immunotherapy resistance in tumors. Sample time point: before trial treatment. TRAV- and TRBV-specific primers primed first-strand cDNA, covering alpha and beta chains. A constant-region primer paired with the V-primer adapter amplified TCRs over about 19 PCR cycles. A single record per CDR3 protein comes from TCRdb applying MiXCR to the reads. Here the sample spans 85,000 to 100,000 distinct CDR3 sequences, more than 7.5% being singletons. The material was PBMCs, obtained before treatment. The receptors originated from a male donor with prostate cancer.

Of note for this clonotype: This could be a read error, since a much larger clone is one nucleotide away. The chain employs TRBV20-1 and TRBJ2-7, with D maybe TRBD2 (7 bases). Looked up from germline, CDR1 is DFQATT and CDR2 is SNEGSKA (reference sequence). CDR3 length equals 13 residues. V lost 5 bases to trimming and J lost 3 bases, with 14 bases between them. The CDR3 nucleotides are TGCAGTGCTGGCCAGCGGGACATCTACGAGCAGTACTTC. This codes for CSAGQRDIYEQYF.

This clonotype came up many times. J is TRBJ2-3 and V is TRBV7-3, with TRBD2 matching over 8 bases. The V gene's germline CDR1 is SGHTA and CDR2 FQGTGA. The CDR3 covers 15 residues. V dropped 2 bases and J dropped 5; count of bases not matched to a gene: 6. CDR3 nucleotides: TGTGCCAGCAGCTTACGAGCGGGAGCGAGAGATACGCAGTATTTT. It is translated as CASSLRAGARDTQYF.

In its sample, this clonotype was seen many times. The rearrangement links TRBV7-9 to TRBJ1-1; D possibly corresponds to TRBD1 (5 bases). The CDR3 runs 14 residues. The germline V gene encodes CDR1 SEHNR and CDR2 FQNEAQ (reference sequence). The V and J ends lost 6 bases and 3 bases respectively, with 14 bases between them. The CDR3, as DNA: TGTGCCAGCAGTACCTACGGGGGGTACACTGAAGCTTTCTTT. Encoded protein: CASSTYGGYTEAFF.

This clonotype was recorded at least ten times. The CDR3 region has the DNA TGTGCCAGCAGCCAAGAGGGCATATCCGCCTCTGGGGCCAACGTCCTGACTTTC. It encodes CASSQEGISASGANVLTF. The V and J genes are TRBV3-1 and TRBJ2-6; no clear D gene. Germline V lookup: CDR1 LGHDT, CDR2 YNNKEL (reference sequence). CDR3 length: 18 amino acids. V was clipped by 0 bases and J by 0 bases, with 12 bases between them. Together with reference TRBV3-1 and TRBJ2-6, the CDR3 gives the full variable domain: DTAVSQTPKYLVTQMGNDKSIKCEQNLGHDTMYWYKQDSKKFLKIMFSYNNKELIINETVPNRFSPKSPDKAHLNLHINSLELGDSAVYFCASSQEGISASGANVLTFGAGSRLTVL.

This clonotype has at least ten counts. This chain connects TRBV19 to TRBJ2-3; D uncertain. The V and J ends lost 5 bases and 0 bases respectively, with 15 bases between them. CDR1 is LNHDA and CDR2 is SQIVND in the germline V gene (reference sequence). This CDR3 is 16 amino acids long. The CDR3 nucleotides are TGTGCCAGTAGTCGCGGACGGATGCCTAGCACAGATACGCAGTATTTT. The encoded protein is CASSRGRMPSTDTQYF.

This clonotype showed up many times. The genes are TRBV2 and TRBJ2-2; no reliable D call. The germline V gene encodes CDR1 SNHLY and CDR2 FYNNEI. Trimming took 4 bases from V and 7 from J, leaving 10 bases between them. The length of the CDR3 is 13 residues. CDR3 in DNA: TGTGCCAGCAGTGCGGGCGTCGGCGGGGAGCTGTTTTTT. The encoded protein is CASSAGVGGELFF.

The sample holds many counts of this clonotype. The V call is TRBV30, the J call TRBJ2-7; weak D call: TRBD2 (6 bases). The CDR3 extends over 14 amino acids. The germline V gene has CDR1 GTSNPN and CDR2 SVGIG (reference sequence). Trimming removed 4 bases from V and 4 bases from J, with 17 bases in between. CDR3 amino acids: CAWNGRTSLYEQYF. CDR3 DNA sequence: TGTGCCTGGAACGGCCGAACTAGCCTATACGAGCAGTACTTC.

This clonotype was picked up many times. J is TRBJ1-5 and V is TRBV3-1, with a weak D call TRBD1 (6 bases). CDR1 is LGHDT, CDR2 YNNKEL, per germline (reference sequence). This CDR3 is 14 amino acids long. Trimming took off 5 bases at V and 7 bases at J, with 15 bases between the two ends. CDR3 coding DNA: TGTGCCAGCAGCAACGGACAGTTGGGCCAGCCCCAGCATTTT. Translation gives CASSNGQLGQPQHF. The full variable domain, with the rest looked up from reference TRBV3-1 and TRBJ1-5, is DTAVSQTPKYLVTQMGNDKSIKCEQNLGHDTMYWYKQDSKKFLKIMFSYNNKELIINETVPNRFSPKSPDKAHLNLHINSLELGDSAVYFCASSNGQLGQPQHFGDGTRLSIL.

This clonotype was recorded many times. V is TRBV28 and J is TRBJ2-1, with 9 bases that match TRBD1. Unmatched junction bases numbered 1, after V lost 3 bases and J lost 4 bases. The CDR3 runs to 14 residues. Germline CDR1 and CDR2: MDHEN and SYDVKM. CDR3 DNA: TGTGCCAGCAGTTTGACAGGGGGATACAATGAGCAGTTCTTC. It translates to CASSLTGGYNEQFF. The entire variable domain, with the rest obtained from reference TRBV28 and TRBJ2-1, is as follows: DVKVTQSSRYLVKRTGEKVFLECVQDMDHENMFWYRQDPGLGLRLIYFSYDVKMKEKGDIPEGYSVSREKKERFSLILESASTNQTSMYLCASSLTGGYNEQFFGPGTRLTVL.